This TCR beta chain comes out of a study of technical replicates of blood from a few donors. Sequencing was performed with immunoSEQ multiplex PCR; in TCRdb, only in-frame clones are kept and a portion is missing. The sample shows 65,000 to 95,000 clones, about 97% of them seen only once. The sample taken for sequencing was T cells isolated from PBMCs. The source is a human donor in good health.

This CDR3 is CASSYLENGYEQFF. CDR3 bases: TGTGCCAGCAGTTACCTAGAGAATGGCTATGAGCAGTTCTTC. The chain links TRBV6-6 to TRBJ2-1; D is unclear. The germline V gene has CDR1 MNHNY and CDR2 SVGAGI (reference sequence). V gave up 2 bases and J gave up 8 bases, with 13 bases separating them. This CDR3 comprises 14 residues.